This T cell receptor beta chain is from a study of human T cells and chemical hapten exposure. Study-level background: After 6 days, upper back 0.01% DPC patch tests were scored.

Losses at the gene ends were 3 bases for V and 1 base for J; bases not matched to a gene: 4. Germline loops: CDR1 MNHNS, CDR2 SASEGT. This CDR3 is built from 15 residues. Unique molecular identifiers were affixed to discrete cDNA molecules within the library. In the authors' methods: Sample-level TCR yields exhibited a median of 95,638, with a range of roughly 20,000 to 690,600. One entry per CDR3 protein results from TCRdb running MiXCR on the RACE reads. The V and J calls and clone size come from TCRdb's table, not from the authors' own analysis. Of some 42,000 distinct CDR3 sequences listed, 8.9% were seen once; the top ten hold 14% to 15%. This clonotype has at least ten counts. Its cognate antigen is unknown. Overall study findings and caveats: Relative to controls, expanded TCRs formed significantly more large CDR3 similarity clusters.

Time point denoted: patch test 2, 6 weeks after DPC sensitization. Indicated treatment: therapeutic diphenylcyclopropenone sensitization with weekly scalp DPC. This TCR was recovered from a woman in her 40s with alopecia areata. Some clones in this sample may be carry-over from other donors' samples. The chain joins TRBV6-1 to TRBJ2-3, with 7 bases aligning to TRBD2. This material consisted of whole blood, taken in connection with sensitization to the hapten diphenylcyclopropenone (DPC). CDR3: CASSEVAGGTDTQYF. DNA for the CDR3: TGTGCCAGCAGTGAGGTGGCGGGGGGCACAGATACGCAGTATTTT.